The sample holds a few counts of the clone carrying this T cell receptor (beta chain). The source of the sample is a study of glioma-infiltrating T cells. This CDR3 contains 15 residues. CDR1 MDHEN and CDR2 SYDVKM come from the germline V gene. V gave up 7 bases and J gave up 0 bases, with 13 bases separating them. Using RNA template, CDR3s of TCR alpha and beta were amplified with iRepertoire arm-PCR. TCRdb called the multiplex PCR reads again in MiXCR, with one record for every CDR3 protein. In the table there are 150,000 or so distinct CDR3 sequences, around 40% of which are singletons. Sequenced sample: glioma tissue, nonneoplastic brain tissue, or PBMCs (not recorded which). This chain uses TRBV28 with TRBJ1-3; D not resolved. This TCR derives from a human donor with low-grade glioma or glioblastoma, undergoing nonglioma brain surgery, or in good health (not recorded which). The CDR3 DNA is TGTGCCAGCACCGGTCCCGACAACTCTGGAAACACCATATATTTT. It is translated as CASTGPDNSGNTIYF.